This TCR beta chain was sequenced in a study of blood T cell repertoires in COVID-19. The protocol was immunoSEQ multiplex PCR, while the TCRdb copy is restricted to in-frame clones and leaves out a portion. The sample includes more than 20,000 clones, approximately 83% of them seen just once. Germline V gene data show CDR1 as SGHRS and CDR2 as YFSETQ. CDR3 length: 14 amino acids. V shed 1 base and J 2 bases; nucleotides not matched to a gene: 3. The material sequenced was peripheral blood. This receptor was obtained from a man older than 75 with active or convalescent COVID-19. The rearrangement joins TRBV5-1 to TRBJ2-7, with 7 bases matching TRBD1. CDR3 sequence: CASSLSTGTYEQYF. CDR3 sequence (DNA): TGCGCCAGCAGCTTGTCGACAGGGACCTACGAGCAGTACTTC.